A single TCR beta chain is shown here with its context. The antigen is undetermined. PCR amplification relied on 60 Vbeta primers (plus 13 Jbeta primers). TCRdb's table, derived via immunoSEQ multiplex PCR, lists solely in-frame clones and lacks some. The table includes about 180,000 clones, around 73% detected once. The sample comes from a study of cytomegalovirus exposure and HLA in healthy donors. Study at large: A prior analysis found 117 million unique TCR beta sequences from 150 million to 200 million T cells.

Broader study findings: The investigators catalogued 150 to 200 TCR beta chains as cytomegalovirus-associated.

CDR1 is ENHRY and CDR2 is SYGVKD in the germline V gene. V lost 0 bases and J lost 0; bases outside the gene matches: 7. The CDR3 is 19 residues long. The TCR comes from a man between 60 and 70 years old in good health and CMV-seronegative. The sample consisted of PBMCs. V gene TRBV10-3 combines with J gene TRBJ2-2; 10 nucleotides match TRBD2. In nucleotides, the CDR3 is TGTGCCATCAGTGAGTCGCGGCTAGCGGGGGCCTCGAACACCGGGGAGCTGTTTTTT. Translation gives CAISESRLAGASNTGELFF.